This TCR beta chain derives from a study of OX40 agonist ivuxolimab in advanced cancers. Describing the broader study: The costimulatory receptor OX40 (CD134) was targeted by ivuxolimab, a fully human IgG2 agonistic monoclonal antibody. The paper covers the monotherapy dose-escalation part of the phase I ivuxolimab trial, which included N ≈ 57 patients. Of the approximately 50 dose-escalation patients, hepatocellular carcinoma was present in some 19, melanoma in approximately 15, renal cell carcinoma in 9 and head and neck cancer in 9. Prior anti-PD-1, anti-PD-L1 or anti-CTLA-4 therapy was permitted, and checkpoint inhibitors had been received by about 36% of dose-escalation patients. Intravenous ivuxolimab was administered to patients every 2 weeks at six dose levels: 0.01, 0.1, 0.3, 1.5, 3 and 10 mg/kg. In the dose-escalation cohort, around 80% of patients were male, and the mean age was 60 years with a range of roughly 23 to 79. Three dose-escalation patients achieved partial responses, one with hepatocellular carcinoma and two with cutaneous melanoma. The purpose of peripheral TCRbeta sequencing was to test whether ivuxolimab changed TCR sequence diversity and led to clonal T-cell expansion.

V is shortened by 4 bases, J by 3 bases, and the region joining them spans 15 bases. CDR1 SGHRS and CDR2 YFSETQ are derived from the germline V gene. The CDR3 starts with the cysteine, ends with the phenylalanine, and has 15 residues. Solely the CDR3 DNA is kept, with 45 bases framed from the first base. Genomic DNA was isolated from the sorted cells so that the TCRbeta CDR3 region could be sequenced. The immunoSEQ Assay was used to sequence the TCRbeta CDR3 regions. Here the immuneACCESS table is served through TCRdb, limited to in-frame sequences with V and J called. Missing clones are a known gap in these copies; in checked studies unresolved V genes cover under half, and the rest lacks a known reason. For this sample the table gives approximately 43,000 clones, of which around nine tenths were detected only once. Together, the top ten hold roughly 36% of the sample. Study-wide findings and limitations: At doses from 0.1 to 3.0 mg/kg, clonal expansion was seen in both CD4+ and CD8+ blood T cells between baseline and week 6. On average, CD8+ T cells showed more expanded clones than CD4+ T cells after ivuxolimab. Which antigens the clonally expanded peripheral T cells were specific for was not determined. In the 0.1-3.0 mg/kg groups, partial responders had among the lowest normalized peripheral clonal expansion, particularly in CD8+ T cells. Low levels of normalized T-cell clonal expansion were also shown by some nonresponding patients.

Patients with a history of autoimmune disease or receiving systemic immunosuppression were excluded from the trial. Peripheral blood for TCR sequencing was collected from all dose cohorts at baseline, on cycle 4 day 1, and on cycle 7 day 1. Samples came from an open-label, multicenter, first-in-human phase I dose-escalation trial of ivuxolimab. Adults with locally advanced or metastatic melanoma, renal cell, hepatocellular, or head and neck squamous cell carcinoma were enrolled in the trial. Before TCR sequencing, CD4+ T cells and CD8+ T cells from peripheral blood were sorted into separate populations. In the case of this clone: Its antigen is not yet known. Per-nucleotide qualities are absent, and no much larger clonotype sits a single base away.

This material consisted of CD4+ or CD8+ T cells sorted from blood, taken in a trial of the OX40 agonist ivuxolimab. Here the chain combines TRBV5-1 and TRBJ2-3; the D region possibly corresponds to TRBD2 (5 bases align). The TCR was taken from an adult with an advanced solid tumor such as melanoma, head and neck, liver or kidney cancer. The nucleotides are TGCGCCAGCAGCGACACCCGGGGAGATACAGATACGCAGTATTTT. This gives the protein CASSDTRGDTDTQYF.